The following is a T cell receptor beta chain sequence with its context. Its target is unknown. The entry originates in a study of beta chain features in type 1 diabetes. Study overall: Sorted cells numbering under 140,000,000 were examined across all samples.

Expressed TCRB transcripts were sequenced because the isolated RNA had all been reverse transcribed beforehand. The protocol was immunoSEQ multiplex PCR, while the TCRdb copy is restricted to in-frame clones and leaves out a portion. The sample holds about 410,000 clones, over 11% seen once. Per the germline V gene, CDR1 is SEHNR and CDR2 is FQNEAQ (reference sequence). CDR3 length equals 17 residues. With 5 bases clipped from V and 3 bases from J, the junction kept 10 bases outside the gene matches. Study-wide results and caveats: It was not settled here whether HLA type affects TCRB rearrangement. TCRB CDR3s were moderately but significantly shorter in Type 1 diabetes patients in all four CD4+ subsets. When VDJ junctions were examined, type 1 diabetes patients showed fewer insertions and more deletions.

The sequence was collected from a man aged 25-45 years in good health. Specimen: naive CD4+ T cells from blood. The chain recombines TRBV7-9 with TRBJ2-1, with 10 positions matching TRBD2. The DNA of the CDR3 is TGTGCCAGCAGCCAAGCCGGGCTAGCGGGAGTCTACAATGAGCAGTTCTTC. Its protein is CASSQAGLAGVYNEQFF.